Listed below are T cell receptor beta chains from one sample, sequenced in a study of naive CD8 T cells in extremely preterm neonates. Data came from immunoSEQ multiplex PCR; TCRdb stores just in-frame clones and leaves some out. The repertoire includes approximately 5,300 clones, 95% to 98% of them detected once, and 8.6% sits in the top ten. The sample consisted of naive CD8+ T cells from blood. The source is a human donor in good health. Both conserved end residues are part of each CDR3. Fields, in order: V gene, J gene, D gene, clone size, CDR3 DNA, CDR3 protein. D genes are given only for firm matches. Clone sizes are given selectively: once, few, many, or a class where the clone is expanded.

v_gene: TRBV18; j_gene: TRBJ2-1; d_gene: TRBD2; abundance: NA; CDR3nt: TGTGCCAGCTCACCGAAAGCACTAGCGGGAGCCAATGAGCAGTTCTTC; CDR3aa: CASSPKALAGANEQFF
v_gene: TRBV18; j_gene: TRBJ1-5; d_gene: TRBD1; abundance: once; CDR3nt: TGTGCCAGCTCACAAGGACAGGGTCTAGGTCAGCCCCAGCATTTT; CDR3aa: CASSQGQGLGQPQHF
v_gene: TRBV7-6; j_gene: TRBJ2-3; d_gene: TRBD1; abundance: NA; CDR3nt: TGTGCCAGCAGCTCCCAGGGGGCCCTCTTTGATACGCAGTATTTT; CDR3aa: CASSSQGALFDTQYF
v_gene: TRBV29-1; j_gene: TRBJ2-1; d_gene: NA; abundance: NA; CDR3nt: TGCAGCGCTGGGGGCGGAACCTACAATGAGCAGTTCTTC; CDR3aa: CSAGGGTYNEQFF
v_gene: TRBV5-1; j_gene: TRBJ1-3; d_gene: NA; abundance: NA; CDR3nt: TGCGCCAGCAGCTTGTATCCGGAGGACACCATATATTTT; CDR3aa: CASSLYPEDTIYF
v_gene: TRBV28; j_gene: TRBJ1-6; d_gene: NA; abundance: NA; CDR3nt: TGTGCCAGCAGTTTTTTCCCGGGGAATTCACCCCTCCACTTT; CDR3aa: CASSFFPGNSPLHF
v_gene: TRBV6-1; j_gene: TRBJ1-5; d_gene: NA; abundance: NA; CDR3nt: TGTGCCAGCAGTGAGACACCACCATATAGCAATCAGCCCCAGCATTTT; CDR3aa: CASSETPPYSNQPQHF
v_gene: TRBV28; j_gene: TRBJ2-5; d_gene: NA; abundance: NA; CDR3nt: TGTGCCAGCAGTTTTGACTTAGACAGCCAAGAGACCCAGTACTTC; CDR3aa: CASSFDLDSQETQYF
v_gene: TRBV7-9; j_gene: TRBJ1-2; d_gene: NA; abundance: NA; CDR3nt: TGTGCCAGCAGCTTAGCAGGGGGTGGCTACACCTTC; CDR3aa: CASSLAGGGYTF
v_gene: TRBV5-8; j_gene: TRBJ2-3; d_gene: TRBD1; abundance: NA; CDR3nt: TGTGCCAGCAGCACCTGGACAGGGAAGGATCCAGATACGCAGTATTTT; CDR3aa: CASSTWTGKDPDTQYF
v_gene: TRBV27; j_gene: TRBJ2-1; d_gene: NA; abundance: NA; CDR3nt: TGTGCCAGCAGTTTGACACTCTTTTACAATGAGCAGTTCTTC; CDR3aa: CASSLTLFYNEQFF
v_gene: TRBV28; j_gene: TRBJ2-3; d_gene: TRBD1; abundance: NA; CDR3nt: TGTGCCAGCCAGAGAACAGGGGACATCACAGATACGCAGTATTTT; CDR3aa: CASQRTGDITDTQYF
v_gene: TRBV27; j_gene: TRBJ2-1; d_gene: TRBD2; abundance: NA; CDR3nt: TGTGCCAGCAGTTCCCGGACTAGCGGGGAGCACTACAATGAGCAGTTCTTC; CDR3aa: CASSSRTSGEHYNEQFF
v_gene: TRBV7-3; j_gene: TRBJ2-1; d_gene: TRBD2; abundance: NA; CDR3nt: TGTGCCAGCAGCTTTAATTCGGGAGGAACCAATGAGCAGTTCTTC; CDR3aa: CASSFNSGGTNEQFF
v_gene: TRBV27; j_gene: TRBJ1-5; d_gene: NA; abundance: NA; CDR3nt: TGTGCCAGCAGCCGAACAGGGAATCAGCCCCAGCATTTT; CDR3aa: CASSRTGNQPQHF
v_gene: TRBV6-6; j_gene: TRBJ1-2; d_gene: NA; abundance: few; CDR3nt: TGTGCCAGCATGAGACAGGATTATGGCTACACCTTC; CDR3aa: CASMRQDYGYTF
v_gene: TRBV2; j_gene: TRBJ2-2; d_gene: TRBD2; abundance: NA; CDR3nt: TGTGCCAGCAGTCCCTGGACTAGCGGGGGGACGAACACCGGGGAGCTGTTTTTT; CDR3aa: CASSPWTSGGTNTGELFF